A selection of T cell receptor beta chains follows, all from one sample in a study of CD8+ T cells in alopecia areata. This table comes from immunoSEQ multiplex PCR, and its TCRdb copy is limited to in-frame clones, with some not included. The table has around 270,000 clones, nearly 60% seen once. Sequences were derived from CD4+ T cells sorted from blood, sampled at week 24, from a patient treated with tofacitinib. All receptors come from a human donor with alopecia areata. Each CDR3 is given with its conserved first and last residue. D genes are given only for firm matches. For some rows the clone size is stated as once, few or many, or as a class when expanded; others skip it.

d_gene | abundance | j_gene | v_gene | CDR3aa | CDR3nt
. | . | TRBJ1-5 | TRBV5-1 | CASSFDSGGQPQHF | TGCGCCAGCAGTTTCGACAGCGGGGGACAGCCCCAGCATTTT
. | . | TRBJ2-5 | TRBV29-1 | CSVESPPGQLAQYF | TGCAGCGTTGAGAGTCCTCCGGGTCAATTGGCCCAGTACTTC
TRBD1 | . | TRBJ2-7 | TRBV7-2 | CASRYTGGGVYEQYF | TGTGCCAGCAGATACACAGGGGGCGGAGTTTACGAGCAGTACTTC
TRBD1 | . | TRBJ1-2 | TRBV11-1 | CASSSDRVYGYTF | TGTGCCAGCAGCTCCGACAGGGTGTATGGCTACACCTTC
TRBD1 | . | TRBJ2-7 | TRBV2 | CASRRQGAEQYF | TGTGCCAGCAGACGCCAGGGGGCCGAGCAGTACTTC
. | . | TRBJ2-5 | TRBV15 | CATSGPQGQETQYF | TGTGCCACCAGCGGCCCGCAGGGCCAAGAGACCCAGTACTTC
TRBD1 | . | TRBJ1-2 | TRBV4-2 | CASSQGLTGNGYTF | TGTGCCAGCAGCCAAGGGCTGACAGGGAATGGCTACACCTTC
TRBD1 | . | TRBJ2-7 | TRBV7-2 | CASSLSGTGIPYEQYF | TGTGCCAGCAGCTTATCAGGGACAGGGATCCCCTACGAGCAGTACTTC
. | . | TRBJ2-1 | TRBV7-9 | CASSRKGLGDEQFF | TGTGCCAGCAGCCGGAAAGGGCTGGGCGATGAGCAGTTCTTC
TRBD1 | . | TRBJ1-1 | TRBV25-1 | CASSEGTGTEAFF | TGTGCCAGCAGTGAAGGGACAGGGACTGAAGCTTTCTTT
. | . | TRBJ1-1 | TRBV29-1 | CSVEEGGTEAFF | TGCAGCGTTGAAGAGGGGGGGACTGAAGCTTTCTTT
. | . | TRBJ2-1 | TRBV15 | CATSRRGQNNEQFF | TGTGCCACCAGCAGACGGGGGCAAAACAATGAGCAGTTCTTC
TRBD1 | . | TRBJ1-2 | TRBV7-6 | CASSLGTGDNYGYTF | TGTGCCAGCAGCCTTGGGACAGGGGATAACTATGGCTACACCTTC
. | . | TRBJ2-3 | TRBV29-1 | CSVGLRYTDTQYF | TGCAGCGTTGGTCTGCGGTACACAGATACGCAGTATTTT
. | few | TRBJ2-7 | TRBV7-2 | CASTEGGEQYF | TGTGCCAGCACCGAGGGGGGCGAGCAGTACTTC
. | . | TRBJ1-1 | TRBV5-1 | CASSPHQNTEAFF | TGCGCCAGCAGCCCTCACCAGAACACTGAAGCTTTCTTT